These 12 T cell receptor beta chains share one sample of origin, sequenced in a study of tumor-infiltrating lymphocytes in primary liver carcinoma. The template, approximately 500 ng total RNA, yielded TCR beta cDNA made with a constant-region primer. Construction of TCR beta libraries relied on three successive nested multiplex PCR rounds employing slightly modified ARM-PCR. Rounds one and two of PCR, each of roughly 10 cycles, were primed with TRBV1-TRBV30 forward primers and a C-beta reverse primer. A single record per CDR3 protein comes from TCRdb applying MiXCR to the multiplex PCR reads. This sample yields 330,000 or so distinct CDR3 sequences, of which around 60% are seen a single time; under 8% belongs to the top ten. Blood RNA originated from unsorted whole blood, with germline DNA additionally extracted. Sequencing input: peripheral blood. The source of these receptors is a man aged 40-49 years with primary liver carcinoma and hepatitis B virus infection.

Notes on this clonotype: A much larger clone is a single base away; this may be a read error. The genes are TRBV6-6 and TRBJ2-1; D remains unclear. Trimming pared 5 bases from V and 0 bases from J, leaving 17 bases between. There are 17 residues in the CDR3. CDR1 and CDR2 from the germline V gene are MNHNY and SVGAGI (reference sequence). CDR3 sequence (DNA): TGTGCCAGCAGTCCCACAGATATGGGTGGCTCCTACAATGAGCAGTTCTTC. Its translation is CASSPTDMGGSYNEQFF.

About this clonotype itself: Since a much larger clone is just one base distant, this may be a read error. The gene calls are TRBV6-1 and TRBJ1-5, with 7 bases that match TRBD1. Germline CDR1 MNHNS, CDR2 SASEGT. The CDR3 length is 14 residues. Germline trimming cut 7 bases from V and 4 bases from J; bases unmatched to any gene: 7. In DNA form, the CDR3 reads TGTGCCAGCAACCCGACAGGGCTTAATCAGCCCCAGCATTTT. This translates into CASNPTGLNQPQHF.

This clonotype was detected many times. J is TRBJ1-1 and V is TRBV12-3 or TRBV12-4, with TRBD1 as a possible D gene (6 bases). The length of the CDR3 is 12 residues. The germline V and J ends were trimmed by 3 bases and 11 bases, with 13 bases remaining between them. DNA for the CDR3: TGTGCCAGCAGTTTCACAGGGTTGCACGCTTTCTTT. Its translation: CASSFTGLHAFF.

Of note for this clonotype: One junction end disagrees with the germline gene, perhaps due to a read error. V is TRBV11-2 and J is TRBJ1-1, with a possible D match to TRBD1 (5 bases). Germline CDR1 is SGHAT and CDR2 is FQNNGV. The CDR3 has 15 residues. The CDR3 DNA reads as TGTGCCAGCAGCATGACAAGGGGCACAGATACTGAAGCTTCCTTT. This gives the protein CASSMTRGTDTEASF.

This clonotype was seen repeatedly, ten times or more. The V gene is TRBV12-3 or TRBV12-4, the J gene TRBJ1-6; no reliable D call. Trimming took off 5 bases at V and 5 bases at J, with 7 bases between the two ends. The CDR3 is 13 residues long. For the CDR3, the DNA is TGTGCCAGCAGTCATGGGGATAATTCACCCCTCCACTTT. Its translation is CASSHGDNSPLHF.

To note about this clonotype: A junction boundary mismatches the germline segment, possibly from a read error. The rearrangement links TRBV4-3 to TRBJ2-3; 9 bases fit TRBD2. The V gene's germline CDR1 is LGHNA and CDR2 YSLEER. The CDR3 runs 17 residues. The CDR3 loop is CASSQGGSGSRTDSQNF. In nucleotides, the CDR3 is TGCGCCAGCAGCCAAGGTGGTAGCGGGAGTCGGACAGATTCGCAGAATTTT.

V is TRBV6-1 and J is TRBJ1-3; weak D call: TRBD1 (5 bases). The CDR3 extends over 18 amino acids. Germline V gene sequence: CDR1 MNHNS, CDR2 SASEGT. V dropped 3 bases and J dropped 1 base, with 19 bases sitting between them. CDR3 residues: CASSDPGRAVLSGNTIYF. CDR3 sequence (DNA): TGTGCCAGCAGTGATCCGGGACGCGCCGTTCTTTCTGGAAACACCATATATTTT.

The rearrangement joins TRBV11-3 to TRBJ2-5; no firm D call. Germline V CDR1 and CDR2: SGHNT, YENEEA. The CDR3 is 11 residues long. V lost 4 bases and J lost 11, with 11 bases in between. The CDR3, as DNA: TGTGCCAGCAGCTCAGTTAATGTGCAGTACTTC. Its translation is CASSSVNVQYF.

CDR3 loop: CASSYIRESSYEQYF. CDR3 in DNA: TGTGCCAGCAGTTATATCAGAGAGAGCTCCTACGAGCAGTACTTC. The rearrangement joins TRBV6-6 to TRBJ2-7; D gene unclear. Germline lookup yields CDR1 MNHNY and CDR2 SVGAGI (reference sequence). This CDR3 spans 15 amino acids. Trimming removed 3 bases at V and 0 bases at J, with 12 bases between.

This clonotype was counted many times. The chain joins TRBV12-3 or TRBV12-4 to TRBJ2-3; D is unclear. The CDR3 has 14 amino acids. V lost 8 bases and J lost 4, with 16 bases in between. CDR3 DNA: TGTGCCAGCGGAGTGAGTCATAGTCCAGATACGCAGTATTTT. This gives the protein CASGVSHSPDTQYF.

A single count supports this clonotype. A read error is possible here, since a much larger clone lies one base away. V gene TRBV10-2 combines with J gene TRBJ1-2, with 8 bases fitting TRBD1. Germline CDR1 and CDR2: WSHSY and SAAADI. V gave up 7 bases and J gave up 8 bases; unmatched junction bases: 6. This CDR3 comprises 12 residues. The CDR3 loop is CASNQGAGGYTF. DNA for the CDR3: TGCGCCAGCAATCAGGGGGCTGGAGGCTACACCTTC.

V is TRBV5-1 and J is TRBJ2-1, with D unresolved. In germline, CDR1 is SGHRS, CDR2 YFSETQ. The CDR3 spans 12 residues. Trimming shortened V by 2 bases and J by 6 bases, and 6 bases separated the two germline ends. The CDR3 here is CASSFEFNEQFF. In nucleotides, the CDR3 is TGCGCCAGCAGCTTTGAGTTCAATGAGCAGTTCTTC.